The 10 T cell receptor beta chains in this list originate from one sample, sequenced in a study of T cell clones after liver transplantation. Assay used: immunoSEQ multiplex PCR; TCRdb lists only in-frame clones, some missing. Here the sample spans around 30,000 clones, over 85% being singletons. Specimen: CD8+ T cells from blood, collected 12 months after liver transplant. Receptors were obtained from a human patient who received a liver transplant. The graft donor may be the source of some T cells.

The chain recombines TRBV9 with TRBJ1-2, with D possibly matching TRBD1 (5 bases). Trimming pared 4 bases from V and 3 bases from J, leaving 16 bases between. The CDR3 runs to 15 residues. CDR1 is SGDLS, CDR2 YYNGEE, per germline. The CDR3 is CASSPHGGSDYGYTF. The CDR3 DNA is TGTGCCAGCAGCCCACATGGGGGGTCAGACTATGGCTACACCTTC.

The genes are TRBV6-4 and TRBJ2-1; 11 nucleotides align to TRBD1. Looked up from germline, CDR1 is MRHNA and CDR2 is SNTAGT. V gave up 5 bases and J gave up 5 bases; unmatched junction bases: 14. There are 18 residues in the CDR3. The DNA for the CDR3 is TGTGCCAGCAGTCGAACCGGGACAGGGGGGAGATCGCACAATGAGCAGTTCTTC. Protein product: CASSRTGTGGRSHNEQFF.

This chain links TRBV7-3 with TRBJ1-1, with unresolved D. The CDR3 extends over 13 amino acids. The V end was cut by 4 bases, the J end by 7 bases, with 13 bases between. Germline lookup yields CDR1 SGHTA and CDR2 FQGTGA. CDR3 nucleotide sequence: TGTGCCAGCAGCTCCCATAACCTCGGTGAAGCTTTCTTT. It encodes CASSSHNLGEAFF.

A word on this clone: Germline and junction disagree at one end, which may indicate a read error. The chain couples TRBV7-9 to TRBJ2-1; 7 nucleotides agree with TRBD1. CDR3 length: 13 residues. Per germline, CDR1 SEHNR and CDR2 FQNEAQ (reference sequence). This CDR3 reads CASSRTGDNEQLF. The CDR3 coding sequence is TGTGCCAGCAGTCGTACAGGGGACAATGAGCAGCTCTTC.

The chain has TRBV11-3 and TRBJ1-1; 9 bases fit TRBD1. Germline CDR1 SGHNT, CDR2 YENEEA. V shed 3 bases, J shed 0 bases, and the junction held 14 bases outside the gene matches. The CDR3 runs to 19 residues. DNA for the CDR3: TGTGCCAGCAGCTTTCCCCGCCCAGGAGGGACAGGGATGAACACTGAAGCTTTCTTT. This translates into CASSFPRPGGTGMNTEAFF.

Written as DNA, the CDR3 is TGTGCCAGCAAACCGGCAGGGGGCACCGGGGAGCTGTTTTTT. This codes for CASKPAGGTGELFF. The rearrangement uses TRBV7-9 and TRBJ2-2, with 7 positions matching TRBD1. The trim removed 7 bases at V and 4 bases at J, leaving 6 bases unmatched. The CDR3 totals 14 residues. Germline V gene sequence: CDR1 SEHNR, CDR2 FQNEAQ (reference sequence).

This clone was picked up one time. The V gene is TRBV19, the J gene TRBJ1-2, with D uncertain. CDR3 length: 13 residues. Trimming took off 5 bases at V and 8 bases at J, with 15 bases between the two ends. The germline V gene has CDR1 LNHDA and CDR2 SQIVND (reference sequence). CDR3 in DNA: TGTGCCAGTAGTTTTGACCCGACGGGAGGCTACACCTTC. It specifies CASSFDPTGGYTF.

The chain carries TRBV6-5 and TRBJ2-3; possible D gene TRBD2, 5 bases. CDR3 length equals 15 residues. The ends were cut back, 8 bases at V and 6 bases at J, with 21 bases in the middle. Per the germline V gene, CDR1 is MNHEY and CDR2 is SVGAGI. The CDR3 loop reads CASLGKHGGFDTQYF. The CDR3 nucleotides are TGTGCCAGCTTGGGGAAGCACGGCGGGTTTGATACGCAGTATTTT.

The chain uses TRBV28 and TRBJ1-3; D may be TRBD1 (5 bases). V was clipped by 2 bases and J by 2 bases, with 7 bases between them. From germline, CDR1 is MDHEN and CDR2 SYDVKM. CDR3 length: 14 amino acids. The CDR3 region is CASSLGGAGNTIYF. Written as DNA, the CDR3 is TGTGCCAGCAGTTTAGGGGGTGCTGGAAACACCATATATTTT.

The V gene is TRBV27, the J gene TRBJ2-3; perhaps TRBD2 as D (6 bases). V gave up 6 bases and J gave up 0 bases, with 13 bases separating them. This CDR3 spans 15 amino acids. Germline loops: CDR1 MNHEY, CDR2 SMNVEV (reference sequence). The DNA of the CDR3 is TGTGCCAGCAGCAAGGAGGGGTGGAGCACAGATACGCAGTATTTT. Protein sequence: CASSKEGWSTDTQYF.